This T cell receptor (beta chain) was sequenced in a study of monozygotic twins with inflammatory bowel disease. Per-sample cDNA came from eight separate reactions. Via template switching, UMIs carrying a 6-nucleotide sample barcode were introduced. From the 5' RACE reads, TCRdb lists one entry per CDR3 protein and no DNA. This table holds about 160,000 distinct CDR3 sequences. Study-wide findings and caveats: Separate T cell subtypes could not be resolved from one another.

In germline, CDR1 is SGHTA, CDR2 FQGNSA. The CDR3 sequence is 17 residues long. Each donor had roughly 2.7 ml of blood drawn. In regard to this clonotype: Its antigen is as yet unknown.

Specimen: blood. The rearrangement links TRBV7-2 to TRBJ2-1; the D call from TCRdb, TRBD2, cannot be confirmed without DNA. The receptor was derived from a human donor with ulcerative colitis or Crohn's disease, or a healthy co-twin of an affected twin (not recorded which). CDR3 residues: CASSSTPGLAGAYEQFF.